The 29 T cell receptor beta chains below all came from one sample that was sequenced in a study of brain metastases from non-small cell lung cancer (dated by TCRdb to the late 2010s). Libraries were constructed by the immunoSEQ multiplex PCR assay. The clones in this table, taken by TCRdb from immuneACCESS, are in-frame only. Not every clone is retained; where verified, under half of the shortfall comes from an unresolved V gene, and the cause of the rest is unknown. The sample table holds roughly 2,300 clones, of which over 65% were seen once. Of the sample, 6.6% is held by the ten largest clones. Specimen: primary lung tumor tissue. Taken with the paper, the label for cell subset or site translates to: primary lung tumor paired with brain metastasis. These receptors were obtained from a donor at least 40 years old with non-small cell lung cancer.

The chain couples TRBV9 to TRBJ2-2; possibly TRBD1 for D (5 bases). CDR3 length: 17 residues. Germline CDR1 SGDLS, CDR2 YYNGEE. V was clipped by 5 bases and J by 7 bases, with 24 bases between them. The CDR3 region is CASSRPREALSGGELFF. The CDR3 DNA follows: TGTGCCAGCAGTCGGCCCAGGGAAGCGTTATCCGGCGGGGAGCTGTTTTTT.

The rearrangement uses TRBV2 and TRBJ1-4, with D perhaps matching TRBD1 (5 bases). The CDR3 totals 14 residues. Germline V gene lookup returns CDR1 SNHLY and CDR2 FYNNEI. V gave up 8 bases and J gave up 8 bases, with 18 bases separating them. The CDR3 spells CASGQGATYEKLFF. The CDR3 bases are TGTGCCAGCGGACAAGGGGCGACTTACGAAAAACTGTTTTTT.

The rearrangement links TRBV2 to TRBJ2-7; D is undetermined. The CDR3 spans 13 residues. V gave up 7 bases and J gave up 1 base, with 11 bases separating them. Germline V gene sequence: CDR1 SNHLY, CDR2 FYNNEI. The CDR3 protein is CASNPRESYEQYF. The DNA of the CDR3 is TGTGCCAGCAACCCTCGTGAGTCCTACGAGCAGTACTTC.

V is TRBV2 and J is TRBJ2-5; 8 nucleotides align to TRBD1. Germline CDR1 is SNHLY and CDR2 is FYNNEI. J gave up 5 bases and V 8 bases, and 4 bases lay outside the gene matches. The CDR3 has 12 residues. The CDR3: CASQGAGETQYF. CDR3 in DNA: TGTGCCAGCCAGGGGGCGGGGGAGACCCAGTACTTC. Looking up the rest from reference TRBV2 and TRBJ2-5 gives the full variable domain: EPEVTQTPSHQVTQMGQEVILRCVPISNHLYFYWYRQILGQKVEFLVSFYNNEISEKSEIFDDQFSVERPDGSNFTLKIRSTKLEDSAMYFCASQGAGETQYFGPGTRLLVL.

Concerning this clone: Other DNA sequences from this sample encode an identical CDR3 as well. CDR3 sequence reads: CASSEVGSNQPQHF. In DNA form, the CDR3 reads TGTGCCAGCAGTGAGGTGGGAAGTAATCAGCCCCAGCATTTT. The V and J genes are TRBV2 and TRBJ1-5; D gene unclear. Germline V lookup: CDR1 SNHLY, CDR2 FYNNEI. V was cut by 3 bases and J by 4 bases, with 10 bases left in between. The CDR3 covers 14 residues.

V gene TRBV6-5 combines with J gene TRBJ1-6; D possibly corresponds to TRBD1 (6 bases). Looked up from germline, CDR1 is MNHEY and CDR2 is SVGAGI. This CDR3 is built from 14 residues. The V and J ends lost 5 bases and 7 bases respectively, with 12 bases between them. As DNA, the CDR3 is TGTGCCAGCAGTCGCGGGGGGGCCAATTCACCCCTCCACTTT. It yields the protein CASSRGGANSPLHF.

The chain employs TRBV5-1 and TRBJ1-1, with a possible D match to TRBD1 (5 bases). V dropped 0 bases and J dropped 1 base, with 13 bases sitting between them. CDR1 and CDR2 from the germline V gene are SGHRS and YFSETQ. CDR3 length: 16 amino acids. The CDR3: CASSLVLQGGNTEAFF. The CDR3 bases are TGCGCCAGCAGCTTGGTACTCCAGGGTGGGAACACTGAAGCTTTCTTT.

CDR3 DNA: TGTGCCATCAGTGAGGGAATTAGCACAGATACGCAGTATTTT. It translates to CAISEGISTDTQYF. V usage is TRBV10-3 and J usage is TRBJ2-3; unclear D gene. Per the germline V gene, CDR1 is ENHRY and CDR2 is SYGVKD. This CDR3 contains 14 residues. V lost 2 bases and J 0 bases, leaving 6 bases between the germline ends.

The rearrangement links TRBV14 to TRBJ1-2, with D possibly matching TRBD1 (6 bases). This CDR3 region has 13 residues. Trimming removed 1 base from V and 4 bases from J, with 7 bases in between. Germline lookup yields CDR1 SGHDN and CDR2 FVKESK. The CDR3 is CASSQGQAYGYTF. Written as DNA, the CDR3 is TGTGCCAGCAGCCAAGGACAGGCCTATGGCTACACCTTC.

The rearrangement links TRBV5-6 to TRBJ2-5; D ambiguous. Germline V lookup: CDR1 SGHDT, CDR2 YYEEEE. V was cut by 5 bases and J by 0 bases, with 5 bases left in between. The CDR3 length is 12 residues. CDR3 nucleotides: TGTGCCAGCAGGGGGTACCAAGAGACCCAGTACTTC. It is translated as CASRGYQETQYF. Full variable domain (remainder filled in from reference TRBV5-6 and TRBJ2-5): DAGVTQSPTHLIKTRGQQVTLRCSPKSGHDTVSWYQQALGQGPQFIFQYYEEEERQRGNFPDRFSGHQFPNYSSELNVNALLLGDSALYLCASRGYQETQYFGPGTRLLVL.

This sequence joins TRBV2 and TRBJ2-5; D gene uncertain. CDR1 is SNHLY, CDR2 FYNNEI, per germline. The CDR3 contains 14 residues. V gave up 3 bases and J gave up 1 base, with 9 bases separating them. Here the CDR3 DNA reads TGTGCCAGCAGTGAGCCTACCCGCCAAGAGACCCAGTACTTC. The encoded protein is CASSEPTRQETQYF.

This clone occurred a few times. The rearrangement uses TRBV7-2 and TRBJ2-3; the match to TRBD2 covers 11 bases. Trimming removed 4 bases from V and 4 bases from J; junction bases left unmatched: 13. In germline, CDR1 is SGHTA, CDR2 FQGNSA. The CDR3 sequence is 18 residues long. CDR3 amino acids: CASSSTPLAGDGADTQYF. For the CDR3, the DNA is TGTGCCAGCAGCTCCACACCACTAGCGGGAGATGGGGCAGATACGCAGTATTTT.

This CDR3 is CATPPSQAVNTEAFF. CDR3 DNA sequence: TGTGCCACCCCGCCTTCACAGGCCGTAAACACTGAAGCTTTCTTT. The chain couples TRBV7-2 to TRBJ1-1; possibly TRBD1 for D (5 bases). The CDR3 extends over 15 amino acids. V lost 10 bases and J lost 2, with 20 bases in between. Looked up from germline, CDR1 is SGHTA and CDR2 is FQGNSA.

The chain joins TRBV12-3 or TRBV12-4 to TRBJ2-1; D unclear. Between the trimmed V and J ends, which lost 3 bases and 8 bases, there was a span of 8 bases. This CDR3 spans 12 amino acids. CDR3: CASSFAADEQFF. The CDR3 DNA reads TGTGCCAGCAGTTTCGCGGCGGATGAGCAGTTCTTC.

The J gene is TRBJ1-5, the V gene TRBV24-1; D is ambiguous. Germline CDR1 is KGHDR and CDR2 is SFDVKD. This CDR3 is 12 amino acids long. V shed 4 bases and J shed 9 bases, with 9 bases lying between them. The CDR3 reads CATSDADSPQHF. The CDR3 bases are TGTGCCACCAGTGACGCTGATTCGCCCCAGCATTTT.

The rearrangement uses TRBV11-1 and TRBJ1-2, with a possible D match to TRBD1 (6 bases). The V end lost 1 base, the J end lost 6 bases, and 9 bases lay between the germline ends. The germline V gene has CDR1 SGHAT and CDR2 FQDESV (reference sequence). The CDR3 totals 13 residues. The DNA of the CDR3 is TGTGCCAGCAGCTTAGGTACAGGGCATGGCTACACCTTC. Its translation is CASSLGTGHGYTF.

This clone was counted a few times. CDR3: CASSQDFAAQETQYF. The CDR3 bases are TGCGCCAGCAGCCAAGATTTCGCGGCCCAAGAGACCCAGTACTTC. This sequence joins TRBV4-3 and TRBJ2-5; D is unresolved. Germline V gene lookup returns CDR1 LGHNA and CDR2 YSLEER. The CDR3 covers 15 residues. The V end was cut by 0 bases, the J end by 1 base, with 9 bases between.

This clone has more than one count but fewer than ten. Additional DNA sequences in this sample encode the identical CDR3. The chain is built from TRBV15 and TRBJ2-1; no clear D. CDR3 length equals 13 residues. CDR1 and CDR2 from the germline V gene are LNHNV and YYDKDF (reference sequence). The V gene lost 0 bases and the J gene lost 9 bases, with 9 bases spanning the gap. The CDR3 protein is CATSRDRSSEQFF. CDR3 in DNA: TGTGCCACCAGCAGAGATCGTTCGAGTGAGCAGTTCTTC.

Notes on this clone: Other nucleotide sequences from this sample produce the same CDR3. This chain joins TRBV7-8 and TRBJ2-7, with D perhaps matching TRBD2 (6 bases). The germline CDR1 and CDR2 sequences are SGHVS and FQNEAQ. V dropped 1 base and J dropped 4 bases, with 11 bases sitting between them. The CDR3 length is 14 residues. The CDR3 spells CASSLGPGLYEQYV. DNA of the CDR3: TGTGCCAGCAGCTTAGGGCCGGGACTTTACGAGCAGTACGTC.

V gene TRBV7-6 combines with J gene TRBJ2-7; 8 nucleotides match TRBD1. V was clipped by 1 base and J by 2 bases; unmatched bases: 1. CDR1 is SGHVS and CDR2 is FNYEAQ in the germline V gene. The CDR3 has 14 residues. CDR3 protein: CASSLGTGPYEQYF. The CDR3 nucleotides read TGTGCCAGCAGCTTAGGGACAGGGCCCTACGAGCAGTACTTC.

This chain joins TRBV7-8 and TRBJ2-2, with 13 bases that match TRBD2. This CDR3 region has 18 residues. CDR1 and CDR2 (germline): SGHVS, FQNEAQ. Germline trimming cut 5 bases from V and 4 bases from J; bases unmatched to any gene: 10. CDR3 protein: CASSRPGLAGSGTGELFF. CDR3 DNA sequence: TGTGCCAGCAGCCGCCCGGGACTAGCGGGATCTGGCACCGGGGAGCTGTTTTTT. The whole variable domain, filled in from reference TRBV7-8 and TRBJ2-2, reads GAGVSQSPRYKVAKRGQDVALRCDPISGHVSLFWYQQALGQGPEFLTYFQNEAQLDKSGLPSDRFFAERPEGSVSTLKIQRTQQEDSAVYLCASSRPGLAGSGTGELFFGEGSRLTVL.

This chain joins TRBV5-4 and TRBJ1-2; no clear D. This CDR3 spans 15 amino acids. Germline CDR1 and CDR2: SGHNT and YYREEE (reference sequence). V was cut by 4 bases and J by 0 bases, with 13 bases left in between. The DNA for the CDR3 is TGTGCCAGCAGCGTCGGACGGGGAGCTAACTATGGCTACACCTTC. Translating it yields CASSVGRGANYGYTF.

The chain combines TRBV6-5 with TRBJ2-7, with 10 bases identical to TRBD2. After removal of 2 bases from V and 2 bases from J, the junction contained 3 bases not matched to a gene. The CDR3 has 15 residues. The germline CDR1 and CDR2 sequences are MNHEY and SVGAGI. The DNA for the CDR3 is TGTGCCAGCAGTTACGTACTAGCGGGGACCTACGAGCAGTACGTC. This sequence encodes CASSYVLAGTYEQYV.

This clone was seen more than once but under ten times. This sequence joins TRBV27 and TRBJ2-1; 11 nucleotides match TRBD2. J was trimmed by 8 bases and V by 4 bases; bases with no gene match: 10. The CDR3 consists of 16 residues. The germline gives CDR1 MNHEY, CDR2 SMNVEV (reference sequence). The CDR3 DNA sequence: TGTGCCAGCAGTTCCGTGACTAGCGGGGAGCCCGATGAGCAGTTCTTC. Encoded protein: CASSSVTSGEPDEQFF.

The J gene is TRBJ2-1, the V gene TRBV6-4; D might be TRBD2 (6 bases). The CDR3 is 16 amino acids. V was clipped by 6 bases and J by 1 base, with 16 bases between them. Looked up from germline, CDR1 is MRHNA and CDR2 is SNTAGT. The CDR3 loop is CASSRSGRGSYNEQFF. DNA for the CDR3: TGTGCCAGCAGCCGGTCCGGGAGAGGGTCCTACAATGAGCAGTTCTTC.

The genes are TRBV2 and TRBJ1-2; TRBD1 agrees at 10 bases. The J segment lost 5 bases and the V segment lost 4 bases, leaving 10 bases of the junction unmatched. This CDR3 has 16 residues. In germline, CDR1 is SNHLY, CDR2 FYNNEI. The CDR3 is CASSGTRDRGWYGYTF. CDR3 sequence (DNA): TGTGCCAGCAGTGGGACCCGGGACAGGGGTTGGTATGGCTACACCTTC.

The chain is built from TRBV12-3 or TRBV12-4 and TRBJ2-5, with 7 positions matching TRBD2. V lost 3 bases and J lost 2; bases outside the gene matches: 0. The CDR3 extends over 13 amino acids. Written as DNA, the CDR3 is TGTGCCAGCAGTTTTAGCGGGCAAGAGACCCAGTACTTC. It codes for CASSFSGQETQYF.

The V and J genes are TRBV7-6 and TRBJ2-1; possibly TRBD2 for D (6 bases). Germline V gene lookup returns CDR1 SGHVS and CDR2 FNYEAQ. The CDR3 covers 14 residues. Trimming took off 1 base at V and 9 bases at J, with 13 bases between the two ends. The CDR3 region has the DNA TGTGCCAGCAGCTTAGAGGAGGGGTCGCCTGAGCAGTTCTTC. As protein: CASSLEEGSPEQFF.

The chain carries TRBV4-2 and TRBJ2-7; D might be TRBD2 (6 bases). The V end was cut by 5 bases, the J end by 5 bases, with 19 bases between. CDR1 and CDR2 from the germline V gene are LGHNA and YNFKEQ. This CDR3 has 15 amino acids. The CDR3 DNA sequence: TGTGCCAGCAGCTTACAACCGGGAGTTCAAAACGAGCAGTACTTC. This sequence encodes CASSLQPGVQNEQYF.